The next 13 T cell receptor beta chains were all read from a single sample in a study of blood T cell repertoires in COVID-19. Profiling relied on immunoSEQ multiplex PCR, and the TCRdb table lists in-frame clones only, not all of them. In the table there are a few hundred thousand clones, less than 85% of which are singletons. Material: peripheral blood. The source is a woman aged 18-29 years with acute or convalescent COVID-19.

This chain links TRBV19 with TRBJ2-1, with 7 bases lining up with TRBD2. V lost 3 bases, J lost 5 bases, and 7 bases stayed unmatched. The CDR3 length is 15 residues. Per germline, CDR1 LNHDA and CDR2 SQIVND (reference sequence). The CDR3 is CASSIFPSGDNEQFF. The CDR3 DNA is TGTGCCAGTAGTATCTTTCCTAGCGGAGACAATGAGCAGTTCTTC.

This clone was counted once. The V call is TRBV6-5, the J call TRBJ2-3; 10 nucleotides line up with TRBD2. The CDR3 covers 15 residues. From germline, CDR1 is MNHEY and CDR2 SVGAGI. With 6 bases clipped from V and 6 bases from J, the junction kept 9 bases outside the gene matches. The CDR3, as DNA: TGTGCCAGCAGCCTCCTAGCGGGGGCCGATGATACGCAGTATTTT. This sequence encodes CASSLLAGADDTQYF.

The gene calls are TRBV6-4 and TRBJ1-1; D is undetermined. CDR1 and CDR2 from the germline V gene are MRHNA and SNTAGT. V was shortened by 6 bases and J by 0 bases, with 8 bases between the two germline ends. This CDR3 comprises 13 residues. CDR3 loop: CASRREMNTEAFF. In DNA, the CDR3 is TGTGCCAGCAGGAGGGAGATGAACACTGAAGCTTTCTTT.

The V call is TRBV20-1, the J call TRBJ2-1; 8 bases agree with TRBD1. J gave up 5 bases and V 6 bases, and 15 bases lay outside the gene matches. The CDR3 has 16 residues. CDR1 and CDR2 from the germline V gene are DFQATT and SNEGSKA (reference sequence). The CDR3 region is CSASSGTGVGNNEQFF. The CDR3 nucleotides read TGCAGTGCCAGTTCCGGGACAGGTGTTGGGAACAATGAGCAGTTCTTC.

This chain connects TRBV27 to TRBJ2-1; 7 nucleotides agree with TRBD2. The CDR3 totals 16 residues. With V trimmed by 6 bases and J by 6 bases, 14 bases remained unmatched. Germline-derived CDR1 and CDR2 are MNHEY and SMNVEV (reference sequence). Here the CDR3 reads CASRTSGVFALNEQFF. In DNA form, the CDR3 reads TGTGCCAGCAGGACAAGCGGGGTTTTTGCGCTCAATGAGCAGTTCTTC.

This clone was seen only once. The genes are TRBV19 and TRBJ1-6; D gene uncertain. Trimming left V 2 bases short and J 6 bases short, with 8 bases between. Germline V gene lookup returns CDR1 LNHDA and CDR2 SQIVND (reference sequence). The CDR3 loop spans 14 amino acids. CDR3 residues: CASSIFGGNSPLHF. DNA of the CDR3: TGTGCCAGTAGTATATTCGGCGGTAATTCACCCCTCCACTTT.

Here the CDR3 DNA reads TGTGCCAGCAGTTTGGTCGGACAGGGGAACACTGAAGCTTTCTTT. Protein: CASSLVGQGNTEAFF. The chain links TRBV28 to TRBJ1-1; 8 nucleotides align to TRBD1. V shed 3 bases, J shed 1 base, and the junction held 4 bases outside the gene matches. Germline V lookup: CDR1 MDHEN, CDR2 SYDVKM. CDR3 length: 15 residues.

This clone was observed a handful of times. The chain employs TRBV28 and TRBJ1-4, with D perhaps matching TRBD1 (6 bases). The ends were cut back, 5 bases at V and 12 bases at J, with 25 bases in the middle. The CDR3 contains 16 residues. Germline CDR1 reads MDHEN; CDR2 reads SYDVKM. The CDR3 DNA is TGTGCCAGCAGTCGATACGCTTCTCTACAGGGACGAGAACTGTTTTTT. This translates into CASSRYASLQGRELFF.

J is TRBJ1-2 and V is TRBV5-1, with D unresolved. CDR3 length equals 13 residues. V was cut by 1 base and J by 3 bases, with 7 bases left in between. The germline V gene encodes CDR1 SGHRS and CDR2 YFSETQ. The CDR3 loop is CASSLQADYGYTF. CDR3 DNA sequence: TGCGCCAGCAGCTTGCAAGCTGACTATGGCTACACCTTC.

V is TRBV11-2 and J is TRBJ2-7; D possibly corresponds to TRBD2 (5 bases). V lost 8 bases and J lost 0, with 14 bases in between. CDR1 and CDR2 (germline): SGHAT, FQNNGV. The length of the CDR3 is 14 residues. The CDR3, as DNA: TGTGCCAGCTCGGACTTGTCAAGCTCCTACGAGCAGTACTTC. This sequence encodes CASSDLSSSYEQYF.

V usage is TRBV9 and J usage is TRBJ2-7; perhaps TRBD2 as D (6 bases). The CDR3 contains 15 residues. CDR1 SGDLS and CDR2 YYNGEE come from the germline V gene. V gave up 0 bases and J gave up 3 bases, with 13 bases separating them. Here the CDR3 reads CASSVGGGNNYEQYF. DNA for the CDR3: TGTGCCAGCAGCGTAGGGGGCGGGAATAACTACGAGCAGTACTTC.

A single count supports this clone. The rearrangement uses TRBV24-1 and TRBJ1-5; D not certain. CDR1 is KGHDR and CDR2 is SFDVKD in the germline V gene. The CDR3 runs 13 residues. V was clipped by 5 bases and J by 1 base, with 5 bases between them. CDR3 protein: CATSVGSNQPQHF. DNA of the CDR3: TGTGCCACCAGTGTCGGGAGCAATCAGCCCCAGCATTTT.

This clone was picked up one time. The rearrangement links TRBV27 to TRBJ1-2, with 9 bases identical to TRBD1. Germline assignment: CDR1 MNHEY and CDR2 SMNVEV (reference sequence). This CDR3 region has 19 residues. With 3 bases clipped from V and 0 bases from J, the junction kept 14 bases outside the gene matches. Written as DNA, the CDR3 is TGTGCCAGCAGTTTCCGATCCCCGGGACAGGGAACCGCTAACTATGGCTACACCTTC. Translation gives CASSFRSPGQGTANYGYTF.